This entry lists 27 T cell receptor beta chains sequenced from one sample in a study of early T cells in non-severe SARS-CoV-2 infection. TCRdb ran MiXCR on the 5' RACE reads and lists one entry per CDR3 protein. Of 30,000 to 40,000 distinct CDR3 sequences in the sample, about 7% were seen once. The sequenced sample was whole blood, obtained at baseline. The receptor set was obtained from an adult who was a healthcare worker with PCR-confirmed SARS-CoV-2 infection or an uninfected control (not recorded which).

This clonotype was observed many times. The J gene is TRBJ2-3, the V gene TRBV20-1; no clear D gene. The CDR3 has 14 amino acids. Germline CDR1 reads DFQATT; CDR2 reads SNEGSKA (reference sequence). V was pared by 3 bases and J by 1 base, with 11 bases between. Here the CDR3 DNA reads TGCAGTGCTAGGGAACCGAAGGGCACAGATACGCAGTATTTT. It encodes CSAREPKGTDTQYF.

This clonotype occurred many times. The rearrangement uses TRBV20-1 and TRBJ2-5; 10 bases are a match to TRBD1. J was trimmed by 5 bases and V by 4 bases; bases with no gene match: 7. CDR1 is DFQATT and CDR2 is SNEGSKA in the germline V gene (reference sequence). The CDR3 contains 14 residues. This chain's CDR3 is CSATGQGLEETQYF. CDR3 in DNA: TGCAGTGCTACGGGACAGGGGCTAGAGGAGACCCAGTACTTC.

This clonotype turned up a few times. This chain uses TRBV7-8 with TRBJ2-3; no firm D call. Trimming removed 1 base at V and 3 bases at J, with 8 bases between. Germline CDR1 reads SGHVS; CDR2 reads FQNEAQ. The CDR3 sequence is 14 residues long. CDR3 region: CASSLGAWTDTQYF. The CDR3 coding sequence is TGTGCCAGCAGCTTAGGGGCATGGACAGATACGCAGTATTTT.

In this sample, this clonotype turned up a few times. J is TRBJ2-1 and V is TRBV7-2; weak D call: TRBD1 (5 bases). The germline CDR1 and CDR2 sequences are SGHTA and FQGNSA. Trimming removed 1 base from V and 9 bases from J, with 22 bases in between. This CDR3 has 17 amino acids. CDR3 sequence reads: CASSLVGHGQGTLEQFF. The CDR3 DNA sequence: TGTGCCAGCAGCTTAGTTGGTCACGGGCAGGGCACCCTTGAGCAGTTCTTC.

The gene calls are TRBV28 and TRBJ2-2; weak D call: TRBD2 (6 bases). CDR3 size: 14 residues. Trimming took 4 bases from V and 11 from J, leaving 17 bases between them. Germline V CDR1 and CDR2: MDHEN, SYDVKM. Here the CDR3 reads CASSSNPPGEELFF. DNA for the CDR3: TGTGCCAGCAGTTCCAACCCCCCGGGAGAAGAGCTGTTTTTT.

This clonotype was observed at least ten times. The chain has TRBV12-3 or TRBV12-4 and TRBJ2-2, with 8 bases aligning to TRBD2. The CDR3 extends over 16 amino acids. V lost 7 bases to trimming and J lost 3 bases; unmatched junction nucleotides: 10. The CDR3 bases are TGTGCCAGCAAGGTTTGGGCGGGAGGTGACACCGGGGAGCTGTTTTTT. It codes for CASKVWAGGDTGELFF.

This clonotype was counted many times. V and J are TRBV6-2 or TRBV6-3 and TRBJ2-1; D is unclear. Germline V gene lookup returns CDR1 MNHEY and CDR2 SVGEGT. CDR3 length equals 11 residues. The V end was cut by 5 bases, the J end by 2 bases, with 1 base between. The CDR3 coding sequence is TGTGCCAGCAGTCCCTACAATGAGCAGTTCTTC. Encoded protein: CASSPYNEQFF.

This clonotype was observed at least ten times. The V call is TRBV6-4, the J call TRBJ2-7, with 7 nucleotides matching TRBD2. This CDR3 is 12 amino acids long. From germline, CDR1 is MRHNA and CDR2 SNTAGT. J gave up 3 bases and V 11 bases, and 7 bases lay outside the gene matches. Written as DNA, the CDR3 is TGTGCCGCGCGCGGGAGTAACTACGAGCAGTACGTC. Translating gives CAARGSNYEQYV.

In its sample, this clonotype was seen many times. This chain connects TRBV5-5 to TRBJ1-1, with 8 bases that match TRBD1. The ends lost 4 bases at V and 0 bases at J; junction bases unmatched: 11. This CDR3 comprises 17 residues. Germline CDR1 SGHKS, CDR2 YYEKEE (reference sequence). This chain's CDR3 is CASSPDSGQGMNTEAFF. DNA of the CDR3: TGTGCCAGCAGCCCAGATTCTGGACAGGGCATGAACACTGAAGCTTTCTTT.

This clonotype was observed a few times. J is TRBJ1-3 and V is TRBV29-1; weak D call: TRBD1 (5 bases). Deletions cut 0 bases from V and 2 bases from J, with 5 bases between. Germline V CDR1 and CDR2: SQVTM, ANQGSEA. CDR3 size: 13 residues. This CDR3 reads CSVEEDTGNTIYF. Here the CDR3 DNA reads TGCAGCGTTGAAGAGGACACTGGAAACACCATATATTTT.

The J gene is TRBJ2-7, the V gene TRBV5-1; D may match TRBD1 or TRBD2 (5 bases each). The CDR3 is 14 residues long. V dropped 0 bases and J dropped 4 bases, with 11 bases sitting between them. The V gene's germline CDR1 is SGHRS and CDR2 YFSETQ. CDR3 nucleotide sequence: TGCGCCAGCAGCTTGGTAGGGACGACATACGAGCAGTACTTC. It is translated as CASSLVGTTYEQYF. Combining the CDR3 with reference TRBV5-1 and TRBJ2-7 gives the whole variable domain KAGVTQTPRYLIKTRGQQVTLSCSPISGHRSVSWYQQTPGQGLQFLFEYFSETQRNKGNFPGRFSGRQFSNSRSEMNVSTLELGDSALYLCASSLVGTTYEQYFGPGTRLTVT.

This clonotype appeared many times. The V gene is TRBV10-2, the J gene TRBJ1-5, with 8 bases lining up with TRBD1. The CDR3 is 15 amino acids. The germline gives CDR1 WSHSY, CDR2 SAAADI. With V trimmed by 2 bases and J by 7 bases, 7 bases remained unmatched. DNA of the CDR3: TGCGCCAGCAGTGAGGTAGCCAGGGGGCACCAGCCCCAGCATTTT. Its translation: CASSEVARGHQPQHF.

At least ten counts were recorded for this clonotype. An end of the junction differs from the germline gene, which may be a read error. This rearrangement joins TRBV3-1 to TRBJ1-5; D not certain. CDR3 length equals 14 residues. Germline CDR1 reads LGHDT; CDR2 reads YNNKEL (reference sequence). The CDR3 DNA sequence: TGTGCCAGCAGCCAAGAACAAAGCAATCAGCCCCAGTTTTTT. Amino acid sequence: CASSQEQSNQPQFF.

The chain employs TRBV7-2 and TRBJ2-3, with 9 positions matching TRBD2. This CDR3 has 16 residues. Germline V lookup: CDR1 SGHTA, CDR2 FQGNSA. Trimming cost V 2 bases and J 0 bases; bases outside gene matches: 3. The CDR3 DNA reads as TGTGCCAGCAGCTTATACGCGGGAGGGAGCACAGATACGCAGTATTTT. Translation: CASSLYAGGSTDTQYF.

The chain is built from TRBV25-1 and TRBJ2-2, with 9 positions matching TRBD1. This CDR3 is built from 14 residues. Trimming removed 2 bases from V and 6 bases from J; junction bases left unmatched: 1. Germline V gene lookup returns CDR1 MGHDK and CDR2 SYGVNS. In DNA, the CDR3 is TGTGCCAGCAGTGAAAGACAGGGGGCCGGGGAGCTGTTTTTT. It specifies CASSERQGAGELFF.

The CDR3 loop reads CASSFPGLEQFF. The CDR3 bases are TGTGCCAGCAGTTTTCCAGGTCTTGAGCAGTTCTTC. The J gene is TRBJ2-1, the V gene TRBV28, with D unresolved. V shed 3 bases and J shed 9 bases, with 9 bases lying between them. This CDR3 is 12 amino acids long. Per germline, CDR1 MDHEN and CDR2 SYDVKM.

This clonotype occurred a few times. The rearrangement links TRBV4-3 to TRBJ1-1; TRBD1 agrees at 8 bases. This CDR3 has 14 residues. CDR1 LGHNA and CDR2 YSLEER come from the germline V gene. Trimming cost V 1 base and J 3 bases; bases outside gene matches: 1. The CDR3 DNA reads TGCGCCAGCAGCCAAGGACAGGGGTACACTGAAGCTTTCTTT. Its protein product is CASSQGQGYTEAFF.

This clonotype was observed many times. CDR3 sequence: CASSYGAGGEQFF. The DNA for the CDR3 is TGTGCCAGCAGCTATGGGGCGGGAGGCGAGCAGTTCTTC. V and J are TRBV7-6 and TRBJ2-1, with 8 bases aligning to TRBD2. The CDR3 runs to 13 residues. V gave up 4 bases and J gave up 10 bases; unmatched junction bases: 6. Germline values: CDR1 SGHVS, CDR2 FNYEAQ.

This clonotype has ten or more counts. The rearrangement joins TRBV3-1 to TRBJ1-1; maybe TRBD1 (5 bases). Looked up from germline, CDR1 is LGHDT and CDR2 is YNNKEL (reference sequence). V was clipped by 3 bases and J by 4 bases, with 18 bases between them. The CDR3 is 16 amino acids. This CDR3 reads CASSQRTPRRGTEAFF. CDR3 in DNA: TGTGCCAGCAGCCAGAGGACTCCCCGGAGGGGCACTGAAGCTTTCTTT.

Many counts were recorded for this clonotype. The rearrangement uses TRBV20-1 and TRBJ2-3; D is ambiguous. CDR1 is DFQATT and CDR2 is SNEGSKA in the germline V gene (reference sequence). This CDR3 contains 12 residues. With 7 bases removed from V and 0 bases from J, the gap between germline ends came to 8 bases. The CDR3 protein is CSVRASTDTQYF. The DNA for the CDR3 is TGCAGTGTCCGGGCTAGCACAGATACGCAGTATTTT.

This clonotype was observed many times. This rearrangement joins TRBV6-2 or TRBV6-3 to TRBJ2-3; 8 bases fit TRBD1. The CDR3 has 14 amino acids. Trimming removed 7 bases from V and 3 bases from J; junction bases left unmatched: 6. Germline CDR1 is MNHEY and CDR2 is SVGEGT. Here the CDR3 DNA reads TGTGCCAGCAACCTACAGGGGGGTACAGATACGCAGTATTTT. It is translated as CASNLQGGTDTQYF.

The chain uses TRBV3-1 and TRBJ2-3, with D perhaps being TRBD1 or TRBD2 (5 bases each). From germline, CDR1 is LGHDT and CDR2 YNNKEL (reference sequence). Trimming took off 0 bases at V and 3 bases at J, with 10 bases between the two ends. This CDR3 is 15 amino acids long. The DNA of the CDR3 is TGTGCCAGCAGCCAAGATGAGGGGTGGACAGATACGCAGTATTTT. This translates into CASSQDEGWTDTQYF.

This clonotype occurred many times. The CDR3 reads CASSEFSELEQFF. Here the CDR3 DNA reads TGTGCCAGCAGTGAATTTAGCGAACTTGAGCAGTTCTTC. The V gene is TRBV6-1, the J gene TRBJ2-1, with a possible D match to TRBD2 (5 bases). V was cut by 2 bases and J by 9 bases, with 11 bases left in between. CDR1 and CDR2 (germline): MNHNS, SASEGT. The CDR3 spans 13 residues.

This clonotype was detected a few times. The CDR3 coding sequence is TGTGCCAGCAGTCGACCTGGGGGCGAAGTCTCCTATAATTCACCCCTCCACTTT. Translating gives CASSRPGGEVSYNSPLHF. V and J are TRBV6-6 and TRBJ1-6; D is perhaps TRBD1 (6 bases). This CDR3 is 18 amino acids long. The V and J ends lost 5 bases and 0 bases respectively, with 17 bases between them. CDR1 is MNHNY, CDR2 SVGAGI, per germline (reference sequence).

The table lists this clonotype with many counts. The chain combines TRBV12-3 or TRBV12-4 with TRBJ2-2; D assignment may be TRBD1 or TRBD2 (5 bases each). V was clipped by 2 bases and J by 0 bases, with 13 bases between them. The CDR3 contains 17 residues. The CDR3 sequence is CASSLYYQGPNTGELFF. The CDR3 nucleotides read TGTGCCAGCAGTTTATATTACCAGGGACCGAACACCGGGGAGCTGTTTTTT.

This clonotype has only a few counts. The chain employs TRBV27 and TRBJ1-6, with 7 bases identical to TRBD1. Germline CDR1 is MNHEY and CDR2 is SMNVEV (reference sequence). The CDR3 is 15 residues long. V gave up 8 bases and J gave up 1 base; unmatched junction bases: 5. CDR3 coding DNA: TGTGCCAGCGCGACAGGGAGGTCCTATAATTCACCCCTCCACTTT. This translates into CASATGRSYNSPLHF.

V is TRBV6-5 and J is TRBJ2-3; D is unclear. CDR1 is MNHEY, CDR2 SVGAGI, per germline. The length of the CDR3 is 14 residues. With 5 bases removed from V and 0 bases from J, the gap between germline ends came to 9 bases. The CDR3 region is CASSGRTSTDTQYF. DNA of the CDR3: TGTGCCAGCAGTGGCAGAACTAGCACAGATACGCAGTATTTT.